A single sample is the source of the 21 T cell receptor beta chains below, sequenced in a study of Graves' ophthalmopathy and Graves' hyperthyroidism. The authors amplified TCR beta CDR3 regions, and they did so from RNA transcripts for repertoire sequencing. An opening RT-PCR round employed HTBI primers and preceded a second-round multiplex PCR. MiXCR, applied by TCRdb to the multiplex PCR reads, yields one record per CDR3 protein. The table records fewer than 350,000 distinct CDR3 sequences, roughly a sixth of them present only once. Sequences were obtained from peripheral blood. The receptors here all came from an adult man with Graves' ophthalmopathy.

This clonotype was seen ten or more times. The rearrangement uses TRBV11-3 and TRBJ1-2, with D unclear. This CDR3 is 12 amino acids long. V lost 0 bases and J 1 base, leaving 0 bases between the germline ends. Germline V gene sequence: CDR1 SGHNT, CDR2 YENEEA. DNA for the CDR3: TGTGCCAGCAGCTTAGATAACTATGGCTACACCTTC. It specifies CASSLDNYGYTF.

Many counts were recorded for this clonotype. The chain carries TRBV6-6 and TRBJ2-2; D not resolved. Germline V gene sequence: CDR1 MNHNY, CDR2 SVGAGI (reference sequence). This CDR3 has 14 residues. V lost 6 bases to trimming and J lost 4 bases, with 12 bases between them. The CDR3 DNA sequence: TGTGCCAGCAGGCTTACGATGGGCACCGGGGAGCTGTTTTTT. Translating gives CASRLTMGTGELFF.

This clonotype was counted ten times or more. J is TRBJ1-1 and V is TRBV6-5; weak D call: TRBD1 (6 bases). Per the germline V gene, CDR1 is MNHEY and CDR2 is SVGAGI. CDR3 length: 13 residues. Deletions cut 6 bases from V and 1 base from J, with 9 bases between. The CDR3 bases are TGTGCCAGCAGCCTGACAGGGAACACTGAAGCTTTCTTT. The encoded protein is CASSLTGNTEAFF.

The V call is TRBV11-3, the J call TRBJ1-1; perhaps TRBD1 as D (6 bases). Germline V gene lookup returns CDR1 SGHNT and CDR2 YENEEA. The CDR3 is 14 amino acids. Trimming took 1 base from V and 4 from J, leaving 10 bases between them. The CDR3 spells CASSLGTGFTEAFF. The CDR3 DNA reads as TGTGCCAGCAGCTTAGGAACAGGGTTCACTGAAGCTTTCTTT.

This clonotype came up many times. CDR3 loop: CASSYSVRGPYEQYF. Written as DNA, the CDR3 is TGTGCCAGCAGTTACTCGGTCAGGGGGCCCTACGAGCAGTACTTC. This chain uses TRBV6-5 with TRBJ2-7, with 8 bases fitting TRBD1. Germline CDR1 reads MNHEY; CDR2 reads SVGAGI. After removal of 0 bases from V and 2 bases from J, the junction contained 3 bases not matched to a gene. The CDR3 loop spans 15 amino acids.

This clonotype was seen at least ten times. This sequence joins TRBV7-6 and TRBJ2-2; perhaps D is TRBD1 or TRBD2 (7 bases each). This CDR3 region has 15 residues. Germline CDR1 reads SGHVS; CDR2 reads FNYEAQ. V was shortened by 10 bases and J by 0 bases, with 15 bases between the two germline ends. CDR3 sequence (DNA): TGTGCCACCAGGGGGAGGGCTACGAACACCGGGGAGCTGTTTTTT. It translates to CATRGRATNTGELFF.

This clonotype was counted ten times or more. CDR3 DNA sequence: TGTGCCAGCAGCTTTCGGGAGGGTCAGCCCCAGCATTTT. Protein sequence: CASSFREGQPQHF. The V and J genes are TRBV6-1 and TRBJ1-5; unclear D gene. Germline lookup yields CDR1 MNHNS and CDR2 SASEGT. Deletions cut 6 bases from V and 6 bases from J, with 12 bases between. This CDR3 is built from 13 residues.

This clonotype was detected many times. The chain has TRBV3-1 and TRBJ2-7; possibly TRBD1 or TRBD2 for D (6 bases each). The CDR3 runs 13 residues. V was clipped by 3 bases and J by 3 bases, with 9 bases between them. The germline V gene encodes CDR1 LGHDT and CDR2 YNNKEL (reference sequence). CDR3 amino acids: CASSQRGDYEQYF. DNA for the CDR3: TGTGCCAGCAGCCAGAGGGGGGACTACGAGCAGTACTTC.

This clonotype was detected ten times or more. The chain is built from TRBV30 and TRBJ1-1; 7 bases fit TRBD1. The CDR3 covers 14 residues. The junction had 8 bases not matched to a gene; V was cut back by 3 bases and J by 4 bases. The germline CDR1 and CDR2 sequences are GTSNPN and SVGIG (reference sequence). CDR3 amino acids: CAWSRTGRSTEAFF. DNA for the CDR3: TGTGCCTGGAGCCGGACAGGACGGTCCACTGAAGCTTTCTTT.

This clonotype was recorded many times. The genes are TRBV20-1 and TRBJ1-2, with D unclear. The germline V gene encodes CDR1 DFQATT and CDR2 SNEGSKA (reference sequence). V was clipped by 4 bases and J by 5 bases, with 14 bases between them. The CDR3 covers 13 residues. CDR3 nucleotide sequence: TGCAGTGCTACTCTGGCCCAGACGTATGGCTACACCTTC. It codes for CSATLAQTYGYTF.

This chain connects TRBV12-3 or TRBV12-4 to TRBJ1-2; 12 nucleotides agree with TRBD1. The CDR3 length is 15 residues. Unmatched junction bases numbered 9, after V lost 5 bases and J lost 8 bases. CDR3 loop: CASSLTGTGGLGYTF. Here the CDR3 DNA reads TGTGCCAGCAGTCTCACCGGGACAGGGGGCCTCGGCTACACCTTC.

This clonotype was recorded at least ten times. The rearrangement joins TRBV6-4 to TRBJ2-2; 13 bases are shared with TRBD2. The CDR3 totals 17 residues. Germline-derived CDR1 and CDR2 are MRHNA and SNTAGT. V lost 6 bases to trimming and J lost 2 bases; unmatched junction nucleotides: 6. CDR3 DNA sequence: TGTGCCAGCAGCCTACTAGCGGGGGGGCTCAACACCGGGGAGCTGTTTTTT. Encoded protein: CASSLLAGGLNTGELFF.

This clonotype occurred many times. V and J are TRBV12-3 or TRBV12-4 and TRBJ2-7; 12 bases are shared with TRBD2. The CDR3 is 16 amino acids. V gave up 6 bases and J gave up 0 bases; unmatched junction bases: 6. The CDR3 sequence is CASSFSSGRGSYEQYF. The DNA for the CDR3 is TGTGCCAGCAGCTTCTCTAGCGGGAGGGGCTCCTACGAGCAGTACTTC.

This clonotype was recorded at least ten times. This chain uses TRBV28 with TRBJ2-7, with D tentatively TRBD1 (6 bases). Germline CDR1 is MDHEN and CDR2 is SYDVKM. Trimming shortened V by 6 bases and J by 3 bases, and 18 bases separated the two germline ends. The CDR3 extends over 15 amino acids. The CDR3 loop is CASSLRAGVRYEQYF. The CDR3, as DNA: TGTGCCAGCAGCCTCAGGGCAGGGGTTCGCTACGAGCAGTACTTC.

This clonotype was counted many times. V usage is TRBV6-1 and J usage is TRBJ2-5, with 8 bases identical to TRBD2. CDR1 is MNHNS and CDR2 is SASEGT in the germline V gene. The CDR3 has 12 residues. V lost 7 bases and J lost 3; bases outside the gene matches: 1. The CDR3 sequence: CASTLAEETQYF. The CDR3 bases are TGTGCCAGCACACTAGCGGAAGAGACCCAGTACTTC.

J is TRBJ2-4 and V is TRBV27; TRBD2 agrees at 15 bases. The CDR3 extends over 17 amino acids. The V gene's germline CDR1 is MNHEY and CDR2 SMNVEV (reference sequence). V gave up 3 bases and J gave up 6 bases; unmatched junction bases: 6. Here the CDR3 reads CASSLAGTSGRINIQYF. For the CDR3, the DNA is TGTGCCAGCAGTTTGGCCGGGACTAGCGGGAGGATAAACATTCAGTACTTC.

This clonotype was counted ten times or more. V usage is TRBV7-2 and J usage is TRBJ1-5, with D perhaps TRBD1 (6 bases). The germline V and J ends were trimmed by 5 bases and 5 bases, with 10 bases remaining between them. The CDR3 totals 13 residues. The germline V gene encodes CDR1 SGHTA and CDR2 FQGNSA. In DNA, the CDR3 is TGTGCCAGCAGCCGAACAGGGTATCAGCCCCAGCATTTT. Its protein is CASSRTGYQPQHF.

Ten or more counts support this clonotype. The chain's CDR3 is CSAREPRARSGGWEQYF. CDR3 nucleotides: TGCAGTGCTAGAGAACCTCGGGCTAGGAGCGGGGGATGGGAGCAGTACTTC. The chain recombines TRBV20-1 with TRBJ2-7; 8 bases align to TRBD2. CDR1 is DFQATT, CDR2 SNEGSKA, per germline (reference sequence). With V trimmed by 0 bases and J by 7 bases, 17 bases remained unmatched. There are 17 residues in the CDR3.

This clonotype was seen many times. The CDR3, as DNA: TGCGCCAGCAGCTTTTACATGAACACTGAAGCTTTCTTT. This encodes CASSFYMNTEAFF. The gene calls are TRBV5-1 and TRBJ1-1; D remains ambiguous. This CDR3 contains 13 residues. Germline CDR1 SGHRS, CDR2 YFSETQ. Trimming took 2 bases from V and 0 from J, leaving 5 bases between them.

This clonotype was seen repeatedly, ten times or more. The V gene is TRBV5-1, the J gene TRBJ2-7; perhaps TRBD2 as D (5 bases). Germline loops: CDR1 SGHRS, CDR2 YFSETQ. V lost 4 bases to trimming and J lost 5 bases, with 10 bases between them. This CDR3 spans 12 amino acids. As DNA, the CDR3 is TGCGCCAGCAGCCAACGGGGTGACGAGCAGTACTTC. It translates to CASSQRGDEQYF.

This clonotype was recorded at least ten times. This sequence joins TRBV28 and TRBJ1-1; D gene unclear. From germline, CDR1 is MDHEN and CDR2 SYDVKM. Trimming took off 6 bases at V and 0 bases at J, with 20 bases between the two ends. The CDR3 has 17 amino acids. This CDR3 reads CASSLITSGRLNTEAFF. In DNA form, the CDR3 reads TGTGCCAGCAGCTTAATTACCTCTGGCAGACTGAACACTGAAGCTTTCTTT.